This is a list of T cell receptor beta chains from one sample in a study of T and B cells in COVID-19 patients. TCRdb redid the calling of the multiplex PCR reads with MiXCR, one entry per CDR3 protein. The sample has more than 3,000 distinct CDR3 sequences, roughly a fifth seen once. Sequencing was performed on blood. Every receptor here comes from a human donor with active COVID-19. CDR3s include the opening cysteine and the closing phenylalanine or tryptophan. Each record gives: clone size, V gene, J gene, CDR3 protein. Size is omitted from some rows. Given values are once, few, many or a class for expanded clones.

size: .
V: TRBV5-1
J: TRBJ2-5
CDR3: CASSQRGAPQETQYF

size: medium-sized
V: TRBV5-5
J: TRBJ2-1
CDR3: CASSLSGSPYNEQFF

size: few
V: TRBV5-1
J: TRBJ2-2
CDR3: CASSSTGLANTGELFF

size: .
V: TRBV19
J: TRBJ2-2
CDR3: CASRAGGMNTGELFF

size: medium-sized
V: TRBV19
J: TRBJ1-5
CDR3: CASPKTELYSNQPQHF

size: medium-sized
V: TRBV15
J: TRBJ1-1
CDR3: CATSRDPEGTGTEAFF

size: .
V: TRBV20-1
J: TRBJ2-7
CDR3: CSARVKQGLYEQYF

size: .
V: TRBV20-1
J: TRBJ2-7
CDR3: CSASMVPYEQYF

size: large
V: TRBV5-5
J: TRBJ2-2
CDR3: CASSLDRTNTGELFF

size: medium-sized
V: TRBV13
J: TRBJ2-7
CDR3: CASRRTGGDRGYEQYF

size: medium-sized
V: TRBV19
J: TRBJ1-1
CDR3: CASSTYVGGNTEAFF